What follows are 2 T cell receptor beta chains derived from one specimen sequenced in a study of blood T cell repertoires in COVID-19. Generated by immunoSEQ multiplex PCR, the TCRdb table keeps only in-frame clones and is missing some. The table has roughly 240,000 clones, roughly 83% seen once. Sequencing was carried out using peripheral blood. Every receptor here comes from a man aged 55 to 70 who had recovered from COVID-19.

The chain uses TRBV28 and TRBJ1-5; D uncertain. The V end lost 5 bases, the J end lost 2 bases, and 16 bases lay between the germline ends. The CDR3 loop spans 16 amino acids. CDR1 and CDR2 from the germline V gene are MDHEN and SYDVKM. In DNA, the CDR3 is TGTGCCAGCAGTCTATTCATCATGGGAGGCAATCAGCCCCAGCATTTT. It encodes CASSLFIMGGNQPQHF.

CDR3 sequence (DNA): TGTGCCAGCTCACCAGGGACCGGCGGGGCCGGTGGTGGGGAGCAGTACTTC. Translating it yields CASSPGTGGAGGGEQYF. V and J are TRBV18 and TRBJ2-7; a weak D match, TRBD2 (6 bases). V shed 2 bases and J shed 7 bases, with 24 bases lying between them. The CDR3 spans 17 residues. Per the germline V gene, CDR1 is KGHSH and CDR2 is LQKENI.